A single sample gave rise to the 27 T cell receptor beta chains below, sequenced in a study of T cells in Graves' hyperthyroidism and ophthalmopathy. It was RNA transcripts that yielded the amplified TCR beta CDR3 regions. Initially, a first-round RT-PCR of the TCR CDR3 employed the HTBI primer set. Using its own MiXCR run on the multiplex PCR reads, TCRdb lists one record per CDR3 protein. The sample includes just over 550,000 distinct CDR3 sequences, about half of them seen just once. Source material: peripheral blood or thyroid tissue (not recorded which). The receptor set was obtained from a woman between 18 and 29 years old with Graves' hyperthyroidism.

As for this clonotype: This may be a read error, as it is one base from a much larger clone. V usage is TRBV2 and J usage is TRBJ2-5; either TRBD1 or TRBD2 may supply D (5 bases each). CDR3 length equals 13 residues. Trimming removed 3 bases at V and 7 bases at J, with 12 bases between. Germline V CDR1 and CDR2: SNHLY, FYNNEI. The chain's CDR3 is CASSEERGGTQYF. For the CDR3, the DNA is TGTGCCAGCAGTGAGGAGAGGGGTGGGACCCAGTACTTC.

The chain combines TRBV24-1 with TRBJ1-2; 11 bases are a match to TRBD1. This CDR3 spans 15 amino acids. Germline V lookup: CDR1 KGHDR, CDR2 SFDVKD. V shed 4 bases and J 2 bases; nucleotides not matched to a gene: 2. Here the CDR3 DNA reads TGTGCCACCAGTGAGGGGACAGGGGGAAACTATGGCTACACCTTC. Amino acid sequence: CATSEGTGGNYGYTF.

Comments on this clonotype: A read error may account for a junction end that differs from germline. The V and J genes are TRBV7-4 and TRBJ2-2, with D perhaps matching TRBD1 (6 bases). The CDR3 is made up of 15 amino acids. Germline V lookup: CDR1 SGHVT, CDR2 SQSDAQ. CDR3 loop: CASSLARAGAGQLFF. The CDR3 nucleotides read TGTGCCAGCAGCTTGGCTAGGGCAGGGGCCGGGCAGCTGTTTTTT.

The chain recombines TRBV25-1 with TRBJ1-5, with D perhaps matching TRBD1 (6 bases). Trimming took 4 bases from V and 2 from J, leaving 12 bases between them. This CDR3 is built from 15 residues. Germline V lookup: CDR1 MGHDK, CDR2 SYGVNS. The CDR3 here is CASSAGAGGNQPQHF. In DNA form, the CDR3 reads TGTGCCAGCAGTGCGGGAGCAGGGGGCAATCAGCCCCAGCATTTT. Looking up the rest from reference TRBV25-1 and TRBJ1-5 gives the full variable domain: EADIYQTPRYLVIGTGKKITLECSQTMGHDKMYWYQQDPGMELHLIHYSYGVNSTEKGDLSSESTVSRIRTEHFPLTLESARPSHTSQYLCASSAGAGGNQPQHFGDGTRLSIL.

J is TRBJ2-5 and V is TRBV7-2, with 8 positions matching TRBD1. V shed 3 bases and J 7 bases; nucleotides not matched to a gene: 1. This CDR3 comprises 12 residues. CDR1 is SGHTA and CDR2 is FQGNSA in the germline V gene. The CDR3 sequence is CASSFGQGTQYF. For the CDR3, the DNA is TGTGCCAGCAGCTTTGGACAGGGGACCCAGTACTTC. The entire variable domain, with the rest obtained from reference TRBV7-2 and TRBJ2-5, is as follows: GAGVSQSPSNKVTEKGKDVELRCDPISGHTALYWYRQSLGQGLEFLIYFQGNSAPDKSGLPSDRFSAERTGGSVSTLTIQRTQQEDSAVYLCASSFGQGTQYFGPGTRLLVL.

This clonotype turned up a few times. DNA for the CDR3: TGCAGTGCCTTAGACACGGGCGGTAATGAAAAACTGTTTTTT. The encoded protein is CSALDTGGNEKLFF. V and J are TRBV20-1 and TRBJ1-4; the D is unclear. V lost 6 bases and J 4 bases, leaving 15 bases between the germline ends. The CDR3 length is 14 residues. The germline gives CDR1 DFQATT, CDR2 SNEGSKA (reference sequence).

In this sample, this clonotype turned up many times. The gene calls are TRBV24-1 and TRBJ1-2; a weak D match, TRBD1 (6 bases). Germline V CDR1 and CDR2: KGHDR, SFDVKD. The CDR3 runs 13 residues. With 7 bases removed from V and 2 bases from J, the gap between germline ends came to 10 bases. The CDR3 region has the DNA TGTGCCACCAGAGGACAGTCGAACTATGGCTACACCTTC. This codes for CATRGQSNYGYTF.

The rearrangement uses TRBV15 and TRBJ1-2; D unclear. The CDR3 extends over 18 amino acids. The germline gives CDR1 LNHNV, CDR2 YYDKDF (reference sequence). The CDR3 DNA follows: TGTACTGATGACGAAGCCCCAACGCCGACACACGCTAACTATGGCTACACCTTC. It specifies CTDDEAPTPTHANYGYTF.

Only a few counts were recorded for this clonotype. The V gene is TRBV9, the J gene TRBJ1-5; no reliable D call. The CDR3 runs to 15 residues. Trimming pared 0 bases from V and 4 bases from J, leaving 11 bases between. Germline assignment: CDR1 SGDLS and CDR2 YYNGEE. The CDR3, as DNA: TGTGCCAGCAGCGTAGACGGTATCGGGAATCAGCCCCAGCATTTT. Residues: CASSVDGIGNQPQHF.

This chain connects TRBV7-6 to TRBJ1-2; D is perhaps TRBD1 (5 bases). The V end was cut by 4 bases, the J end by 8 bases, with 17 bases between. Germline V gene lookup returns CDR1 SGHVS and CDR2 FNYEAQ. This CDR3 is 14 amino acids long. CDR3 protein: CASSSLVSGNGYTF. The CDR3, as DNA: TGTGCCAGCAGCTCCCTAGTGTCAGGGAACGGCTACACCTTC.

This clonotype showed up just a few times. This chain joins TRBV20-1 and TRBJ1-6; 8 positions agree with TRBD1. The CDR3 covers 13 residues. Germline V CDR1 and CDR2: DFQATT, SNEGSKA (reference sequence). Trimming cost V 2 bases and J 7 bases; bases outside gene matches: 1. CDR3 sequence (DNA): TGCAGTGCTAGAAGGGACAGGAATTCACCCCTCCACTTT. It is translated as CSARRDRNSPLHF.

This clonotype was seen at least ten times. The chain has TRBV29-1 and TRBJ1-3; possible D gene TRBD1, 5 bases. Trimming stripped 4 bases from V and 0 bases from J, with 10 bases between. This CDR3 has 14 residues. The germline gives CDR1 SQVTM, CDR2 ANQGSEA. The CDR3 spells CSVGQPNSGNTIYF. The DNA for the CDR3 is TGCAGCGTTGGACAGCCCAACTCTGGAAACACCATATATTTT.

The CDR3 coding sequence is TGCGCCAGCAGCCAAGATGCAGCCTCGACGGGGAGACTGTTTTTT. Translated: CASSQDAASTGRLFF. The chain recombines TRBV4-3 with TRBJ1-4; D gene uncertain. CDR1 is LGHNA and CDR2 is YSLEER in the germline V gene. The CDR3 is 15 amino acids. V was clipped by 0 bases and J by 13 bases, with 18 bases between them.

The sample holds a few counts of this clonotype. The J gene is TRBJ1-6, the V gene TRBV20-1; a weak D match, TRBD1 (6 bases). CDR3 size: 15 residues. Deletions cut 1 base from V and 7 bases from J, with 14 bases between. Germline lookup yields CDR1 DFQATT and CDR2 SNEGSKA (reference sequence). The CDR3 DNA reads as TGCAGTGCTAGAGTCCCAGGGGATTTGAATTCACCCCTCCACTTT. Translating it yields CSARVPGDLNSPLHF.

The chain is built from TRBV19 and TRBJ1-1; maybe TRBD1 (6 bases). This CDR3 spans 14 amino acids. The germline V gene has CDR1 LNHDA and CDR2 SQIVND (reference sequence). Trimming took off 7 bases at V and 3 bases at J, with 15 bases between the two ends. CDR3 coding DNA: TGTGCCAGTACCCGGACAGCTTCAGACACTGAAGCTTTCTTT. Protein: CASTRTASDTEAFF.

This rearrangement joins TRBV7-2 to TRBJ1-4, with 9 bases that match TRBD1. V was pared by 3 bases and J by 6 bases, with 5 bases of the junction left unmatched. The CDR3 extends over 15 amino acids. Germline CDR1 SGHTA, CDR2 FQGNSA. Here the CDR3 DNA reads TGTGCCAGCAGCTTGATACAGGGGGCTCATGAAAAACTGTTTTTT. This sequence encodes CASSLIQGAHEKLFF.

In this sample, this clonotype turned up once. The chain joins TRBV10-3 to TRBJ1-4; the D is unclear. With 2 bases removed from V and 1 base from J, the gap between germline ends came to 5 bases. Germline V gene sequence: CDR1 ENHRY, CDR2 SYGVKD. The CDR3 sequence is 14 residues long. DNA of the CDR3: TGTGCCATCAGTGAGGGGAGAACTAATGAAAAACTGTTTTTT. It encodes CAISEGRTNEKLFF.

This clonotype was detected only a few times. This chain uses TRBV11-3 with TRBJ1-1; no clear D gene. Germline CDR1 reads SGHNT; CDR2 reads YENEEA. Trimming removed 3 bases from V and 3 bases from J, with 8 bases in between. This CDR3 contains 13 residues. This CDR3 reads CASSFSQYTEAFF. The CDR3 region has the DNA TGTGCCAGCAGCTTCAGTCAGTACACTGAAGCTTTCTTT. The variable domain in full, with the rest retrieved from reference TRBV11-3 and TRBJ1-1, is EAGVVQSPRYKIIEKKQPVAFWCNPISGHNTLYWYLQNLGQGPELLIRYENEEAVDDSQLPKDRFSAERLKGVDSTLKIQPAELGDSAVYLCASSFSQYTEAFFGQGTRLTVV.

This clonotype was detected once. A junction end diverges from the germline sequence, so it may reflect a read error. The rearrangement links TRBV7-2 to TRBJ2-5; TRBD2 aligns across 10 bases. CDR3 size: 15 residues. CDR1 SGHTA and CDR2 FQGNSA come from the germline V gene. CDR3 loop: CASSHLGLADSTQYF. The DNA of the CDR3 is TGCGCCAGCAGCCACCTCGGACTAGCGGACTCGACCCAGTACTTC.

The rearrangement links TRBV7-6 to TRBJ2-5; maybe TRBD2 (5 bases). From germline, CDR1 is SGHVS and CDR2 FNYEAQ. The CDR3 runs 15 residues. V was cut by 5 bases and J by 1 base, with 14 bases left in between. The CDR3 region is CASSQAEGLQETQYF. In DNA, the CDR3 is TGTGCCAGCAGCCAAGCAGAGGGCCTCCAAGAGACCCAGTACTTC.

CDR3 nucleotide sequence: TGTGCCAGCAGCAGCTACAGGGCCCCAGAACCAAATTCACCCCTCCACTTT. It codes for CASSSYRAPEPNSPLHF. The rearrangement joins TRBV7-2 to TRBJ1-6; perhaps TRBD1 as D (6 bases). Germline values: CDR1 SGHTA, CDR2 FQGNSA. The CDR3 totals 17 residues. The V and J ends lost 5 bases and 7 bases respectively, with 21 bases between them.

J is TRBJ1-3 and V is TRBV29-1; D might be TRBD1 (6 bases). This CDR3 spans 11 amino acids. CDR1 and CDR2 (germline): SQVTM, ANQGSEA. V was trimmed by 6 bases and J by 7 bases, leaving 10 bases between them. The CDR3 spells CSVATGNTIYF. CDR3 bases: TGCAGCGTCGCTACAGGGAACACCATATATTTT.

The V and J genes are TRBV7-3 and TRBJ2-2; TRBD2 matches at 15 bases. Germline trimming cut 5 bases from V and 0 bases from J; bases unmatched to any gene: 1. Per germline, CDR1 SGHTA and CDR2 FQGTGA. The CDR3 length is 17 residues. CDR3 protein: CASSRTSGRANTGELFF. The CDR3 DNA reads TGTGCCAGCAGCCGGACTAGCGGGAGGGCGAACACCGGGGAGCTGTTTTTT.

The J gene is TRBJ2-5, the V gene TRBV5-1, with 8 bases lining up with TRBD1. CDR1 is SGHRS and CDR2 is YFSETQ in the germline V gene. The CDR3 totals 14 residues. Trimming took 3 bases from V and 4 from J; bases not matched to a gene: 5. CDR3 bases: TGCGCCAGCAGCTCGGCAGGGGGCCGAGAGACCCAGTACTTC. It translates to CASSSAGGRETQYF.

This clonotype occurred a few times. The CDR3 loop reads CASSLRGAEDTEAFF. The DNA of the CDR3 is TGTGCCAGCAGCCTCAGGGGCGCAGAGGACACTGAAGCTTTCTTT. The rearrangement links TRBV11-2 to TRBJ1-1; TRBD1 is a possible D gene (6 bases). V lost 5 bases and J 3 bases, leaving 16 bases between the germline ends. Germline V CDR1 and CDR2: SGHAT, FQNNGV. This CDR3 contains 15 residues.

The genes are TRBV12-5 and TRBJ1-2; D not resolved. V dropped 1 base and J dropped 0 bases, with 0 bases sitting between them. CDR3 length: 12 amino acids. Germline CDR1 and CDR2: LGHNT and FRNRAP. The CDR3 is CASGLANYGYTF. The DNA for the CDR3 is TGTGCTAGTGGTTTGGCTAACTATGGCTACACCTTC.

A few counts support this clonotype. J is TRBJ2-5 and V is TRBV5-6, with a tentative D call TRBD1 (5 bases). Trimming stripped 9 bases from V and 5 bases from J, with 11 bases between. Germline CDR1 and CDR2: SGHDT and YYEEEE. The CDR3 totals 11 residues. CDR3 in amino acids: CAIDSPETQYF. In nucleotides, the CDR3 is TGTGCCATCGACAGTCCTGAGACCCAGTACTTC.